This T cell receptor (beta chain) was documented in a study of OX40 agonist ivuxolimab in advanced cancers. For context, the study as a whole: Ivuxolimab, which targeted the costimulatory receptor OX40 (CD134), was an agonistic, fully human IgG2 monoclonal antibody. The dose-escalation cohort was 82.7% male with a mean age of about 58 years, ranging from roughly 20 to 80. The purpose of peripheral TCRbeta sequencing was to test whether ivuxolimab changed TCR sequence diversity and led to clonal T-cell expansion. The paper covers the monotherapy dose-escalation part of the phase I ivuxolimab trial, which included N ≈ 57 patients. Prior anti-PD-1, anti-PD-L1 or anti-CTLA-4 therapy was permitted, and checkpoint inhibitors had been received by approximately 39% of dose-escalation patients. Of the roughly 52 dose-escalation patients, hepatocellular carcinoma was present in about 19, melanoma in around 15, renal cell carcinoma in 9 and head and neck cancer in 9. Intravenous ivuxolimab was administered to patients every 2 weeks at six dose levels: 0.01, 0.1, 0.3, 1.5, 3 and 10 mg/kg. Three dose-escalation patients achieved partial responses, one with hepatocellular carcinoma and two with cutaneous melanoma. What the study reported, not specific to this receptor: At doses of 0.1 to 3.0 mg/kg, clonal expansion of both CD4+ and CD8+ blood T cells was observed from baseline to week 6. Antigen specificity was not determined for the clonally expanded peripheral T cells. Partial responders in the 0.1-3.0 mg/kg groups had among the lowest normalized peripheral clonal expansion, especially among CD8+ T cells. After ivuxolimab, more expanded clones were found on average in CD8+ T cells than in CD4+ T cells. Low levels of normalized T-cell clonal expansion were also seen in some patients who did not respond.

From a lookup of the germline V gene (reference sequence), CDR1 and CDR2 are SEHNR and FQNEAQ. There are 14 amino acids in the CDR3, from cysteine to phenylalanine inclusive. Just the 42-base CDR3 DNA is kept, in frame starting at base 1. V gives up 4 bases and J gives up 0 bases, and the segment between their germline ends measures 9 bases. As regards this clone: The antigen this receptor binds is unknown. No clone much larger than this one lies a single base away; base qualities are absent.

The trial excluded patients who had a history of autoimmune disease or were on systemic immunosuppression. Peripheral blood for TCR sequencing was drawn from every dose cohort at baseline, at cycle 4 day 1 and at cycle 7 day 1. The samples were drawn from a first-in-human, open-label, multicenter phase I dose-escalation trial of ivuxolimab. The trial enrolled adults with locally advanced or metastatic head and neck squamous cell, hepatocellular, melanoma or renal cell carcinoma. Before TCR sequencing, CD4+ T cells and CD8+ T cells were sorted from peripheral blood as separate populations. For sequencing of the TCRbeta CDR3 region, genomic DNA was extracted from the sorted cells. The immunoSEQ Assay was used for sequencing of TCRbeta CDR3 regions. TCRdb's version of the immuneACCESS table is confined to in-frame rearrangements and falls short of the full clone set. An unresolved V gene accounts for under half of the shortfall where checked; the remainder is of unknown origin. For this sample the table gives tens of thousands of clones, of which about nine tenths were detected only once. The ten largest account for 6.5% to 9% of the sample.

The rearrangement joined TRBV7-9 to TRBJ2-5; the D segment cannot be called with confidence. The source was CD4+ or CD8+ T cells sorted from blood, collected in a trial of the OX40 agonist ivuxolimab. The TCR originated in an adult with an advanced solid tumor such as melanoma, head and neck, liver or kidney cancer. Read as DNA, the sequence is TGTGCCAGCAGCTCTTCCGGCTACCAAGAGACCCAGTACTTC. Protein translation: CASSSSGYQETQYF.